Following are 24 T cell receptor beta chains from one sample sequenced in a study of STAT5B mutations in CD4+ large granular lymphocyte leukemia. The assay was immunoSEQ multiplex PCR, and TCRdb's table has in-frame clones only and misses some. The sample has about 37,000 clones, 87% seen once. Specimen: CD4+ T cells from blood buffy coats. The receptors originated from a human donor in good health.

V is TRBV18 and J is TRBJ1-1; weak D call: TRBD1 (6 bases). This CDR3 comprises 16 residues. Per the germline V gene, CDR1 is KGHSH and CDR2 is LQKENI. V was cut by 4 bases and J by 0 bases, with 15 bases left in between. The DNA for the CDR3 is TGTGCCAGCTCACGAAACAGGGACGTCATGAACACTGAAGCTTTCTTT. Protein sequence: CASSRNRDVMNTEAFF.

This chain joins TRBV7-9 and TRBJ2-7; D may be TRBD1 (5 bases). The CDR3 has 14 amino acids. V was trimmed by 6 bases and J by 0 bases, leaving 12 bases between them. Germline V lookup: CDR1 SEHNR, CDR2 FQNEAQ (reference sequence). The CDR3 sequence: CASRQGQGSYEQYF. DNA for the CDR3: TGTGCCAGCAGGCAGGGTCAGGGCTCCTACGAGCAGTACTTC.

The chain recombines TRBV7-9 with TRBJ2-1; 9 bases agree with TRBD2. Per the germline V gene, CDR1 is SEHNR and CDR2 is FQNEAQ (reference sequence). Germline trimming cut 4 bases from V and 15 bases from J; bases unmatched to any gene: 7. CDR3 size: 12 residues. Here the CDR3 DNA reads TGTGCCAGCAGCTCCTCTCCGGGACTAGCGTTCTTC. Translated, it gives CASSSSPGLAFF.

This clone came up a few times. The gene calls are TRBV7-2 and TRBJ2-7; no definite D call. Germline assignment: CDR1 SGHTA and CDR2 FQGNSA. V lost 2 bases and J 5 bases, leaving 10 bases between the germline ends. CDR3 length: 13 amino acids. CDR3 DNA: TGTGCCAGCAGCTTATCTAGGGTTGACGAGCAGTACTTC. Amino acids: CASSLSRVDEQYF.

The V and J genes are TRBV2 and TRBJ2-7; tentatively, D is TRBD2 (5 bases). This CDR3 region has 11 residues. Germline V gene sequence: CDR1 SNHLY, CDR2 FYNNEI. Between the trimmed V and J ends, which lost 8 bases and 6 bases, there was a span of 11 bases. This CDR3 is CASLGLREQYF. CDR3 coding DNA: TGTGCCAGCCTAGGACTGCGCGAGCAGTACTTC.

J is TRBJ1-5 and V is TRBV15; 8 bases map to TRBD1. Germline assignment: CDR1 LNHNV and CDR2 YYDKDF (reference sequence). The CDR3 loop spans 14 amino acids. The J segment lost 1 base and the V segment lost 5 bases, leaving 1 base of the junction unmatched. In DNA, the CDR3 is TGTGCCACCAGCCGACAGGGGAGCAATCAGCCCCAGCATTTT. It codes for CATSRQGSNQPQHF.

This clone was seen a handful of times. J is TRBJ1-1 and V is TRBV19; no clear D. Deletions cut 6 bases from V and 4 bases from J, with 12 bases between. The germline CDR1 and CDR2 sequences are LNHDA and SQIVND (reference sequence). The CDR3 has 13 residues. CDR3 residues: CASSTSTATEAFF. CDR3 sequence (DNA): TGTGCCAGTAGCACCTCCACAGCCACTGAAGCTTTCTTT.

The rearrangement uses TRBV9 and TRBJ1-2; D unresolved. Trimming took off 0 bases at V and 1 base at J, with 10 bases between the two ends. CDR3 length equals 15 residues. Germline V gives CDR1 SGDLS, CDR2 YYNGEE. The CDR3 nucleotides are TGTGCCAGCAGCGTAGCCTCGCCCAGTAACTATGGCTACACCTTC. This gives the protein CASSVASPSNYGYTF.

This sequence joins TRBV5-4 and TRBJ2-7; 10 bases match TRBD2. The CDR3 spans 16 residues. Germline V gene data show CDR1 as SGHNT and CDR2 as YYREEE (reference sequence). V lost 4 bases, J lost 6 bases, and 13 bases stayed unmatched. This CDR3 reads CASSANPTGLAFEQYF. The DNA for the CDR3 is TGTGCCAGCAGCGCGAATCCGACGGGACTAGCGTTCGAGCAGTACTTC.

J is TRBJ2-3 and V is TRBV4-1; the D gene is possibly TRBD2 (5 bases). CDR1 is MGHRA and CDR2 is YSYEKL in the germline V gene. Trimming pared 0 bases from V and 3 bases from J, leaving 13 bases between. The CDR3 is 16 residues long. The CDR3: CASSQEEALVTDTQYF. CDR3 bases: TGCGCCAGCAGCCAAGAAGAGGCACTAGTGACAGATACGCAGTATTTT.

V usage is TRBV28 and J usage is TRBJ2-5, with D tentatively TRBD1 (6 bases). The CDR3 length is 13 residues. Germline CDR1 and CDR2: MDHEN and SYDVKM. Trimming removed 6 bases at V and 2 bases at J, with 10 bases between. CDR3 nucleotides: TGTGCCAGCAGGGAGCAGGGGCAAGAGACCCAGTACTTC. This sequence encodes CASREQGQETQYF.

The chain carries TRBV27 and TRBJ2-1, with 7 bases matching TRBD2. The CDR3 covers 15 residues. After removal of 0 bases from V and 4 bases from J, the junction contained 3 bases not matched to a gene. Germline values: CDR1 MNHEY, CDR2 SMNVEV (reference sequence). The CDR3 nucleotides read TGTGCCAGCAGTTTATCAAGACTAGCTTACAATGAGCAGTTCTTC. Translation: CASSLSRLAYNEQFF.

The chain joins TRBV28 to TRBJ1-4; D is perhaps TRBD1 (5 bases). Trimming stripped 2 bases from V and 2 bases from J, with 15 bases between. CDR1 and CDR2 from the germline V gene are MDHEN and SYDVKM. CDR3 length equals 17 residues. CDR3 coding DNA: TGTGCCAGCAGTTTAAGTGGGGGGGGAGGTACTAATGAAAAACTGTTTTTT. This codes for CASSLSGGGGTNEKLFF. Full variable domain (remainder filled in from reference TRBV28 and TRBJ1-4): DVKVTQSSRYLVKRTGEKVFLECVQDMDHENMFWYRQDPGLGLRLIYFSYDVKMKEKGDIPEGYSVSREKKERFSLILESASTNQTSMYLCASSLSGGGGTNEKLFFGSGTQLSVL.

J is TRBJ2-7 and V is TRBV28; TRBD1 matches at 11 bases. CDR1 and CDR2 (germline): MDHEN, SYDVKM. CDR3 length equals 15 residues. With V trimmed by 6 bases and J by 6 bases, 10 bases remained unmatched. Written as DNA, the CDR3 is TGTGCCAGCAGCTACCCTCCCGGGACAGGGGGCGAGCAGTACTTC. Encoded protein: CASSYPPGTGGEQYF.

This clone has a single count. J is TRBJ2-1 and V is TRBV28, with D possibly matching TRBD2 (7 bases). CDR3 length: 16 residues. Per germline, CDR1 MDHEN and CDR2 SYDVKM. V was clipped by 7 bases and J by 6 bases, with 22 bases between them. CDR3 loop: CASTWGGQHLGNEQFF. CDR3 sequence (DNA): TGTGCCAGCACCTGGGGGGGGCAGCACTTAGGCAATGAGCAGTTCTTC.

The V gene is TRBV19, the J gene TRBJ1-2; D is possibly TRBD1 (5 bases). The CDR3 covers 18 residues. V was cut by 6 bases and J by 3 bases, with 26 bases left in between. Per the germline V gene, CDR1 is LNHDA and CDR2 is SQIVND (reference sequence). CDR3 sequence (DNA): TGTGCCAGTAGCAGACAGATCCGCTCCGCAGCCCAACACTATGGCTACACCTTC. Amino acid sequence: CASSRQIRSAAQHYGYTF.

The chain combines TRBV27 with TRBJ2-1, with D tentatively TRBD1 or TRBD2 (6 bases each). This CDR3 is built from 17 residues. With 5 bases removed from V and 6 bases from J, the gap between germline ends came to 23 bases. Germline lookup yields CDR1 MNHEY and CDR2 SMNVEV (reference sequence). The CDR3 DNA is TGTGCCAGCAGTCATTTATTAGGGGGGCCCGTTCCCAATGAGCAGTTCTTC. Its translation is CASSHLLGGPVPNEQFF.

V gene TRBV9 combines with J gene TRBJ1-6; 8 bases map to TRBD1. Trimming at V came to 0 bases and at J to 7 bases, leaving 3 bases not matched to a gene. CDR3 length equals 15 residues. Looked up from germline, CDR1 is SGDLS and CDR2 is YYNGEE. CDR3 sequence: CASSVGTGGNSPLHF. For the CDR3, the DNA is TGTGCCAGCAGCGTAGGAACAGGGGGAAATTCACCCCTCCACTTT.

V and J are TRBV5-6 and TRBJ1-4; TRBD1 might be the D (5 bases). CDR1 is SGHDT and CDR2 is YYEEEE in the germline V gene. The length of the CDR3 is 15 residues. V was cut by 0 bases and J by 7 bases, with 13 bases left in between. The CDR3 reads CASSLVAGGGEKLFF. CDR3 DNA sequence: TGTGCCAGCAGCTTGGTCGCCGGGGGGGGTGAAAAACTGTTTTTT. Full variable domain (rest looked up from reference TRBV5-6 and TRBJ1-4): DAGVTQSPTHLIKTRGQQVTLRCSPKSGHDTVSWYQQALGQGPQFIFQYYEEEERQRGNFPDRFSGHQFPNYSSELNVNALLLGDSALYLCASSLVAGGGEKLFFGSGTQLSVL.

The gene calls are TRBV7-8 and TRBJ1-5; a weak D match, TRBD1 (5 bases). In germline, CDR1 is SGHVS, CDR2 FQNEAQ. V was trimmed by 2 bases and J by 1 base, leaving 9 bases between them. The CDR3 loop spans 15 amino acids. The CDR3 reads CASSLRGGSNQPQHF. CDR3 bases: TGTGCCAGCAGCTTAAGGGGTGGGAGCAATCAGCCCCAGCATTTT.

The genes are TRBV27 and TRBJ1-1; D remains ambiguous. Germline CDR1 reads MNHEY; CDR2 reads SMNVEV (reference sequence). The CDR3 covers 14 residues. The V end lost 5 bases, the J end lost 2 bases, and 12 bases lay between the germline ends. The CDR3 bases are TGTGCCAGCAGTACCTATCAGAAAAACACTGAAGCTTTCTTT. As protein: CASSTYQKNTEAFF.

The genes are TRBV7-2 and TRBJ2-7; 10 nucleotides agree with TRBD2. The V gene's germline CDR1 is SGHTA and CDR2 FQGNSA. V was clipped by 1 base and J by 0 bases; unmatched bases: 9. The CDR3 contains 18 residues. This chain's CDR3 is CASSLVFPASGSSYEQYF. The CDR3 DNA reads TGTGCCAGCAGCTTAGTCTTTCCGGCTAGCGGGAGCTCCTACGAGCAGTACTTC. Looking up the rest from reference TRBV7-2 and TRBJ2-7 gives the full variable domain: GAGVSQSPSNKVTEKGKDVELRCDPISGHTALYWYRQSLGQGLEFLIYFQGNSAPDKSGLPSDRFSAERTGGSVSTLTIQRTQQEDSAVYLCASSLVFPASGSSYEQYFGPGTRLTVT.

This chain connects TRBV28 to TRBJ1-4; 7 bases match TRBD1. The junction had 9 bases not matched to a gene; V was cut back by 4 bases and J by 7 bases. The CDR3 contains 15 residues. CDR1 and CDR2 (germline): MDHEN, SYDVKM. The CDR3 sequence: CASSYRQGGSEKLFF. The DNA for the CDR3 is TGTGCCAGCAGTTACAGACAGGGCGGAAGTGAAAAACTGTTTTTT.

The J gene is TRBJ2-3, the V gene TRBV9; TRBD2 matches at 10 bases. CDR3 size: 15 residues. CDR1 is SGDLS and CDR2 is YYNGEE in the germline V gene. Trimming at V came to 4 bases and at J to 3 bases, leaving 5 bases not matched to a gene. The CDR3 reads CASSILAGGTDTQYF. The DNA of the CDR3 is TGTGCCAGCAGCATATTAGCGGGAGGTACAGATACGCAGTATTTT.